This T cell receptor (beta chain) came from a study of radiotherapy plus CTLA-4 blockade in lung cancer. Germline V gene lookup returns CDR1 SGHRS and CDR2 YFSETQ. V lost 0 bases and J lost 1, with 7 bases in between. The CDR3 has 14 amino acids. Some clones are missing from TCRdb's copy, which holds only in-frame ones; the method was immunoSEQ multiplex PCR. The sample records about 73,000 clones, 80% to 90% being singletons. The sequencing used peripheral blood, collected from a patient treated with radiotherapy plus ipilimumab. The clonotype comes from a human donor with non-small cell lung cancer that progressed on radiotherapy plus ipilimumab. J is TRBJ1-1 and V is TRBV5-1, with a weak D call TRBD1 (5 bases). As DNA, the CDR3 is TGCGCCAGCAGCTTGGAGGGGAGGAACACTGAAGCTTTCTTT. Encoded protein: CASSLEGRNTEAFF.